The 12 T cell receptor beta chains in this list originate from one sample, sequenced in a study of cytomegalovirus exposure and HLA in healthy donors. Both 60 Vbeta primers and 13 Jbeta primers went into the PCR. Generated by immunoSEQ multiplex PCR, the TCRdb table keeps only in-frame clones and is missing some. In the table there are about 120,000 clones, less than 75% of which are singletons. Sequences were obtained from PBMCs. All receptors come from a woman in her thirties or forties in good health and CMV-seronegative.

The rearrangement joins TRBV6-5 to TRBJ2-7; D might be TRBD2 (6 bases). V lost 6 bases and J lost 4, with 10 bases in between. Germline CDR1 reads MNHEY; CDR2 reads SVGAGI. This CDR3 spans 12 amino acids. The CDR3 coding sequence is TGTGCCAGCAGCCCCGCGGGATACGAGCAGTACTTC. Encoded protein: CASSPAGYEQYF.

The chain combines TRBV29-1 with TRBJ2-7, with 10 bases identical to TRBD1. V trimming: 4 bases; J trimming: 6 bases; junction bases outside the gene matches: 12. This CDR3 region has 15 residues. Germline CDR1 and CDR2: SQVTM and ANQGSEA. CDR3 DNA: TGCAGCGTTGCCAGGGACAGGGGTGACCAATCCGAGCAGTACTTC. The encoded protein is CSVARDRGDQSEQYF.

The chain is built from TRBV5-1 and TRBJ2-7, with 10 bases aligning to TRBD2. In germline, CDR1 is SGHRS, CDR2 YFSETQ. Trimming took 0 bases from V and 0 from J; bases not matched to a gene: 9. CDR3 length: 18 amino acids. CDR3 in amino acids: CASSLVASGRLSSYEQYF. DNA for the CDR3: TGCGCCAGCAGCTTGGTTGCTAGCGGGAGACTTAGCTCCTACGAGCAGTACTTC.

The V and J genes are TRBV28 and TRBJ1-5; no clear D. V was trimmed by 5 bases and J by 6 bases, leaving 8 bases between them. The length of the CDR3 is 12 residues. Per germline, CDR1 MDHEN and CDR2 SYDVKM. The CDR3 DNA is TGTGCCAGCAGTCGAGCGACTCAGCCCCAGCATTTT. It specifies CASSRATQPQHF.

This clone was seen just once. The chain carries TRBV7-2 and TRBJ2-1; 9 nucleotides align to TRBD2. The V segment lost 3 bases and the J segment 0 bases; nucleotides outside the gene matches: 6. CDR3 size: 17 residues. Germline CDR1 reads SGHTA; CDR2 reads FQGNSA. The CDR3 spells CASSFSSSGSSYNEQFF. CDR3 in DNA: TGTGCCAGCAGCTTTTCGAGTAGCGGGAGCTCCTACAATGAGCAGTTCTTC.

This clone was observed a handful of times. The rearrangement uses TRBV9 and TRBJ2-7, with TRBD2 as a possible D gene (6 bases). The CDR3 contains 14 residues. The germline V gene encodes CDR1 SGDLS and CDR2 YYNGEE. V was pared by 0 bases and J by 0 bases, with 7 bases between. CDR3 amino acids: CASSVGTNSYEQYF. CDR3 nucleotide sequence: TGTGCCAGCAGCGTAGGGACTAACTCCTACGAGCAGTACTTC.

The chain carries TRBV7-2 and TRBJ2-7; a possible D gene is TRBD1 (7 bases). Trimming took 5 bases from V and 3 from J, leaving 14 bases between them. This CDR3 spans 14 amino acids. Germline V gene sequence: CDR1 SGHTA, CDR2 FQGNSA. The CDR3 loop is CASSPFQGGYEQYF. In DNA, the CDR3 is TGTGCCAGCAGCCCTTTCCAGGGGGGCTACGAGCAGTACTTC.

The chain links TRBV7-3 to TRBJ2-1, with 7 bases that match TRBD2. There are 17 residues in the CDR3. Germline lookup yields CDR1 SGHTA and CDR2 FQGTGA. Unmatched junction bases numbered 14, after V lost 5 bases and J lost 4 bases. CDR3 protein: CASSPLPGAGPYNEQFF. CDR3 nucleotide sequence: TGTGCCAGCAGCCCCTTGCCTGGAGCGGGGCCTTACAATGAGCAGTTCTTC. Together with reference TRBV7-3 and TRBJ2-1, the CDR3 gives the full variable domain: GAGVSQTPSNKVTEKGKYVELRCDPISGHTALYWYRQSLGQGPEFLIYFQGTGAADDSGLPNDRFFAVRPEGSVSTLKIQRTERGDSAVYLCASSPLPGAGPYNEQFFGPGTRLTVL.

The V gene is TRBV6-1, the J gene TRBJ2-3; 15 bases are shared with TRBD2. CDR3 length: 17 residues. CDR1 is MNHNS and CDR2 is SASEGT in the germline V gene. The V and J ends lost 2 bases and 6 bases, in that order; junction bases with no gene match: 6. The CDR3 reads CASSEHPGTSGGDTQYF. CDR3 in DNA: TGTGCCAGCAGTGAACACCCCGGGACTAGCGGGGGGGATACGCAGTATTTT.

In the case of this clone: This sample also contains other DNA sequences that code for the same CDR3. The rearrangement uses TRBV27 and TRBJ2-7; 11 bases are a match to TRBD2. After removal of 6 bases from V and 3 bases from J, the junction contained 7 bases not matched to a gene. Germline V gives CDR1 MNHEY, CDR2 SMNVEV (reference sequence). The CDR3 runs to 15 residues. As DNA, the CDR3 is TGTGCCAGCAGCTTTGGGACTAGCGGAAACTACGAGCAGTACTTC. This gives the protein CASSFGTSGNYEQYF.

The chain joins TRBV4-1 to TRBJ1-1; no firm D call. V lost 3 bases and J lost 2, with 13 bases in between. Germline loops: CDR1 MGHRA, CDR2 YSYEKL. The CDR3 has 15 residues. CDR3 amino acids: CASSHGREGNTEAFF. CDR3 bases: TGCGCCAGCAGCCACGGACGGGAGGGCAACACTGAAGCTTTCTTT.

Concerning this clone itself: Within the sample, other DNA sequences also encode this same CDR3. The chain has TRBV4-2 and TRBJ2-7; D is ambiguous. Germline lookup yields CDR1 LGHNA and CDR2 YNFKEQ. Deletions cut 1 base from V and 0 bases from J, with 7 bases between. This CDR3 contains 14 residues. The CDR3 DNA reads as TGTGCCAGCAGCCAAGGAGGCGGCTCCTACGAGCAGTACTTC. It yields the protein CASSQGGGSYEQYF.